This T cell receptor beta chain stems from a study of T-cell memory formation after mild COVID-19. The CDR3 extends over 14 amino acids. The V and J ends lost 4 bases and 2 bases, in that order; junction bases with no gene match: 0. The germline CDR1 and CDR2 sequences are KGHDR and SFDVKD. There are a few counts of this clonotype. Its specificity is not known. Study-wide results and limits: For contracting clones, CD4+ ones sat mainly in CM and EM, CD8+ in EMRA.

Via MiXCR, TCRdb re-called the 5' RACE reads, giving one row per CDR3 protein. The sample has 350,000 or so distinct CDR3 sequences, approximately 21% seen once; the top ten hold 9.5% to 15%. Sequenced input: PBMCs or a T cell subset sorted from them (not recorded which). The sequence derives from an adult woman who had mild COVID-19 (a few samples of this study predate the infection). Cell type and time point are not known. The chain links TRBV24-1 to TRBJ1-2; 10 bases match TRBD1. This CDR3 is CATSEGQGNYGYTF. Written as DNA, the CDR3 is TGTGCCACCAGTGAGGGACAGGGGAACTATGGCTACACCTTC.